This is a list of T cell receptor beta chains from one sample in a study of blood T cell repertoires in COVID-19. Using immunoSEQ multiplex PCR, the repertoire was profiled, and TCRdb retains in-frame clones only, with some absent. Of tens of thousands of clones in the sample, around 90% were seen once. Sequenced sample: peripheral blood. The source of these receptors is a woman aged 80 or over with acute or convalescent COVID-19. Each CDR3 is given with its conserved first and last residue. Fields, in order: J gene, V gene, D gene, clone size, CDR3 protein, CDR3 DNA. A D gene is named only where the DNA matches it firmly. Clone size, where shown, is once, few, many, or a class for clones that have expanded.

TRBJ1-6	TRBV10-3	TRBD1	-	CAIRGDVTGSPLHF	TGTGCCATCAGGGGGGATGTGACAGGGTCCCCCCTCCACTTT
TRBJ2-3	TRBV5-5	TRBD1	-	CASSPGGQGLADTQYF	TGTGCCAGCAGCCCGGGGGGACAGGGGTTGGCAGATACGCAGTATTTT
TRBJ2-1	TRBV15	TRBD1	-	CATSRDRGRNNEQFF	TGTGCCACCAGCAGAGACAGGGGGCGAAACAATGAGCAGTTCTTC
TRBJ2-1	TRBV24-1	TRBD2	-	CATSDPQGTPGLAGSRGEDNEQFF	TGTGCCACCAGTGATCCCCAGGGGACTCCGGGACTAGCGGGATCTAGGGGGGAGGACAATGAGCAGTTCTTC
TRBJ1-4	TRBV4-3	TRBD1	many	CASSQEGQGQEKLFF	TGCGCCAGCAGCCAGGAAGGACAGGGGCAGGAAAAACTGTTTTTT
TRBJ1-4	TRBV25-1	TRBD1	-	CASNNRGPSEKLFF	TGTGCCAGCAATAACAGGGGGCCGAGTGAAAAACTGTTTTTT
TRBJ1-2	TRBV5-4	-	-	CASSLPLGRGYTF	TGTGCCAGCAGCCTCCCCCTTGGGCGCGGCTACACCTTC
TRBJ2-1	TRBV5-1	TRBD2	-	CASSLGLVYNEQFF	TGCGCCAGCAGCCTCGGACTAGTCTACAATGAGCAGTTCTTC
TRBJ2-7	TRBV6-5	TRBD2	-	CASSRTSDYEQYF	TGTGCCAGCAGCCGGACTAGCGACTACGAGCAGTACTTC
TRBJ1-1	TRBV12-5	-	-	CASGPRGLGEAFF	TGTGCTAGTGGACCCCGGGGATTAGGTGAAGCTTTCTTT
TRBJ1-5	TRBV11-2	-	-	CASSLETGPQHF	TGTGCCAGCAGCTTAGAGACAGGTCCACAGCATTTT
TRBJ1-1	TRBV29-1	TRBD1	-	CSVRQGINTEAFF	TGCAGCGTTCGACAGGGCATCAACACTGAAGCTTTCTTT
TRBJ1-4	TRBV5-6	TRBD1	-	CASSLDQGQVTEKLFF	TGTGCCAGCAGCTTAGACCAAGGACAGGTTACCGAAAAACTGTTTTTT
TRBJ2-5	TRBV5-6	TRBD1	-	CASRPDRVAETQYF	TGTGCCAGCAGACCAGACAGGGTGGCAGAGACCCAGTACTTC
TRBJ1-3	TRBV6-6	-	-	CASSHQTGLHLASGNTIYF	TGTGCCAGCAGTCACCAGACAGGTCTCCATTTAGCCTCTGGAAACACCATATATTTT
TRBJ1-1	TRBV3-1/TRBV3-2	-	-	CASSQGAGTQTEAFF	TGTGCCAGCAGCCAGGGAGCGGGAACACAAACTGAAGCTTTCTTT
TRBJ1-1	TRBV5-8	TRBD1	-	CASSWDRGLVNTEAFF	TGTGCCAGCAGCTGGGACAGGGGGCTTGTGAACACTGAAGCTTTCTTT